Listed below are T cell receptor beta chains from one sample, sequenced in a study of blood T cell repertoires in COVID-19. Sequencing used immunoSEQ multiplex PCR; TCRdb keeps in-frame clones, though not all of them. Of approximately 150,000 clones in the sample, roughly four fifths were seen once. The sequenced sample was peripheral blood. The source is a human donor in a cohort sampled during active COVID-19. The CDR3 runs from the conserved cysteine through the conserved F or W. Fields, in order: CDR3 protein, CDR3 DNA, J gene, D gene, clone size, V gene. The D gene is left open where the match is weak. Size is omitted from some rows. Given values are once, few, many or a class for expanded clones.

CDR3aa: CASIPGQGKETQYF
CDR3nt: TGCGCCAGCATACCAGGACAGGGGAAAGAGACCCAGTACTTC
j_gene: TRBJ2-5
d_gene: TRBD1
abundance: .
v_gene: TRBV23-1

CDR3aa: CASSAYTGQGADTIYF
CDR3nt: TGTGCCAGCAGCGCATATACGGGACAGGGGGCGGACACCATATATTTT
j_gene: TRBJ1-3
d_gene: TRBD1
abundance: .
v_gene: TRBV7-9

CDR3aa: CASSYPGNTEAFF
CDR3nt: TGTGCCAGCAGTTACCCAGGGAACACTGAAGCTTTCTTT
j_gene: TRBJ1-1
d_gene: .
abundance: .
v_gene: TRBV6-5

CDR3aa: CASSQAGWAGNTIYF
CDR3nt: TGTGCCAGCAGCCAGGCGGGCTGGGCTGGAAACACCATATATTTT
j_gene: TRBJ1-3
d_gene: .
abundance: .
v_gene: TRBV14

CDR3aa: CASSLSGQGTDGYTF
CDR3nt: TGCGCCAGCAGCTTAAGCGGACAGGGGACGGATGGCTACACCTTC
j_gene: TRBJ1-2
d_gene: TRBD1
abundance: few
v_gene: TRBV5-1

CDR3aa: CASSSRIQNTEAFF
CDR3nt: TGTGCCAGCAGCTCGAGGATCCAGAACACTGAAGCTTTCTTT
j_gene: TRBJ1-1
d_gene: .
abundance: few
v_gene: TRBV5-4

CDR3aa: CASRGTGNQPQHF
CDR3nt: TGTGCCTCCAGGGGGACAGGCAATCAGCCCCAGCATTTT
j_gene: TRBJ1-5
d_gene: TRBD1
abundance: .
v_gene: TRBV6-5

CDR3aa: CASQVGGADQETQYF
CDR3nt: TGTGCCAGCCAGGTGGGGGGAGCGGATCAAGAGACCCAGTACTTC
j_gene: TRBJ2-5
d_gene: .
abundance: .
v_gene: TRBV28

CDR3aa: CATESNQGTTNEKLFF
CDR3nt: TGTGCCACAGAAAGCAACCAGGGAACCACTAATGAAAAACTGTTTTTT
j_gene: TRBJ1-4
d_gene: .
abundance: .
v_gene: TRBV28

CDR3aa: CASSFGGETGELFF
CDR3nt: TGTGCCAGCAGTTTCGGGGGGGAAACCGGGGAGCTGTTTTTT
j_gene: TRBJ2-2
d_gene: TRBD2
abundance: .
v_gene: TRBV6-6

CDR3aa: CASSESSGAAFF
CDR3nt: TGCGCCAGCAGTGAGTCGAGTGGGGCAGCTTTCTTT
j_gene: TRBJ1-1
d_gene: .
abundance: .
v_gene: TRBV10-2

CDR3aa: CASSLGWTSNNNEQFF
CDR3nt: TGTGCCAGCAGCTTAGGATGGACTAGCAATAACAATGAGCAGTTCTTC
j_gene: TRBJ2-1
d_gene: TRBD2
abundance: .
v_gene: TRBV7-8

CDR3aa: CASSLQGVSSPLHF
CDR3nt: TGTGCCAGCAGCTTGCAAGGGGTTAGCTCACCCCTCCACTTT
j_gene: TRBJ1-6
d_gene: .
abundance: .
v_gene: TRBV5-4

CDR3aa: CASSYSLGRGYEQYF
CDR3nt: TGTGCCAGCAGTTACTCCCTGGGGAGGGGCTACGAGCAGTACTTC
j_gene: TRBJ2-7
d_gene: TRBD2
abundance: .
v_gene: TRBV6-6

CDR3aa: CASSPPGQGYTGELFF
CDR3nt: TGTGCCAGCAGTCCCCCGGGACAGGGATACACCGGGGAGCTGTTTTTT
j_gene: TRBJ2-2
d_gene: TRBD1
abundance: .
v_gene: TRBV6-6

CDR3aa: CATKRQENSNYGYTF
CDR3nt: TGTGCCACAAAAAGACAGGAAAATAGTAACTATGGCTACACCTTC
j_gene: TRBJ1-2
d_gene: .
abundance: few
v_gene: TRBV10-3

CDR3aa: CASSLAGIGVDTIYF
CDR3nt: TGTGCCAGCAGCTTAGCAGGTATCGGAGTAGACACCATATATTTT
j_gene: TRBJ1-3
d_gene: .
abundance: .
v_gene: TRBV7-6

CDR3aa: CASSLRRNTEAFF
CDR3nt: TGTGCCAGTAGTCTTAGGAGGAACACTGAAGCTTTCTTT
j_gene: TRBJ1-1
d_gene: .
abundance: .
v_gene: TRBV19

CDR3aa: CASSATGFPYNEQFF
CDR3nt: TGTGCCAGCAGTGCTACAGGGTTCCCCTACAATGAGCAGTTCTTC
j_gene: TRBJ2-1
d_gene: .
abundance: .
v_gene: TRBV6-6

CDR3aa: CAISEPNARGTEAFF
CDR3nt: TGTGCCATCAGTGAGCCGAATGCGCGGGGCACTGAAGCTTTCTTT
j_gene: TRBJ1-1
d_gene: .
abundance: once
v_gene: TRBV10-3

CDR3aa: CASSSKDRPMYTDTQYF
CDR3nt: TGTGCCAGCAGCTCTAAGGACAGGCCGATGTACACAGATACGCAGTATTTT
j_gene: TRBJ2-3
d_gene: TRBD1
abundance: .
v_gene: TRBV7-9

CDR3aa: CASNSQVRGQETQYF
CDR3nt: TGTGCCAGCAACTCCCAGGTCAGGGGCCAAGAGACCCAGTACTTC
j_gene: TRBJ2-5
d_gene: .
abundance: once
v_gene: TRBV5-6

CDR3aa: CATSHAGKSNEQFF
CDR3nt: TGTGCCACCAGTCATGCGGGGAAGAGCAATGAGCAGTTCTTC
j_gene: TRBJ2-1
d_gene: .
abundance: once
v_gene: TRBV24-1

CDR3aa: CASSESDRGRAEAFF
CDR3nt: TGTGCCAGCAGCGAATCGGACAGGGGGAGAGCTGAAGCTTTCTTT
j_gene: TRBJ1-1
d_gene: TRBD1
abundance: few
v_gene: TRBV3-1/TRBV3-2

CDR3aa: CASSLYEGNTEAFF
CDR3nt: TGTGCCAGCAGCTTATATGAGGGGAACACTGAAGCTTTCTTT
j_gene: TRBJ1-1
d_gene: .
abundance: once
v_gene: TRBV11-2

CDR3aa: CASSLGGYQPQHF
CDR3nt: TGTGCCAGCAGCTTAGGCGGCTATCAGCCCCAGCATTTT
j_gene: TRBJ1-5
d_gene: .
abundance: once
v_gene: TRBV11-2

CDR3aa: CASSSPPPGGIKNIQYF
CDR3nt: TGTGCCAGCAGTTCCCCTCCACCGGGGGGAATCAAAAACATTCAGTACTTC
j_gene: TRBJ2-4
d_gene: TRBD2
abundance: .
v_gene: TRBV28

CDR3aa: CASTPGELYGYTF
CDR3nt: TGCGCCAGCACCCCGGGGGAGCTCTATGGCTACACCTTC
j_gene: TRBJ1-2
d_gene: .
abundance: .
v_gene: TRBV23-1